This T cell receptor (beta chain) was recovered during a study of T cell repertoires in cytomegalovirus infection (dated by TCRdb to 2018 to 2020). Background on the whole study: Peptide stimulations targeted recently identified HLA-C-restricted CMV epitopes, whose presentation resists viral immunomodulation, together with well-studied HLA-B-restricted epitopes. Donor HLA type was relevant to the analysis, because carriage of CMV infection together with the matching HLA type was indicated by public TCR beta signatures.

The treatment or condition label, as the study defines it: in vitro stimulation with specific CMV peptide epitopes to enrich CMV-specific T cells. Remarks on this clonotype: Which antigen it targets is not known. No qualities accompany the bases; no much larger clone lies one base away.

There are 14 amino acids in the CDR3, from cysteine to phenylalanine inclusive. The CDR3 DNA has 42 bases and is translated from base 1. The V end loses 5 bases and the J end loses 9 bases, and a stretch of 14 bases separates them. As encoded in the germline V gene (reference sequence), CDR1 is MNHEY while CDR2 is SMNVEV. Reads for this sample came from an Illumina HiSeq 1500. TCRdb reprocessing: public reads trimmed at Q25 with fastp, clones called with MiXCR, in-frame beta chains kept. Identical CDR3 proteins give one entry, which carries the most common genes and DNA. In this sample the table shows fewer than 950,000 distinct CDR3 sequences, approximately 29% of which occur a single time. Jointly, the top ten make up about an eighth of the sample. On the study overall, not on this receptor specifically: In both this cohort and an independent cohort of 352 donors, the cumulative frequency of public TCR beta family members distinguished carriers of CMV infection plus the relevant HLA type. In the ex vivo response, HLA-C-restricted CMV-specific TCR beta clonotypes were dominant, and in two of eight donors the single most frequent clonotype came from this HLA-C-restricted group.

The rearranged chain carries TRBV27 and TRBJ1-6; confidence is insufficient to name the D gene. The TCR comes from a human donor in good health (CMV status not recorded). Some clones in this sample may be carry-over from other donors' samples. Source: cultured CD8+ T cells from PBMCs, taken from culture after CMV antigen stimulation. Here the CDR3 is given as CASSNGGLGSPLHF. The DNA sequence follows: TGTGCCAGCAGTAACGGTGGATTAGGTTCACCCCTCCACTTT.